Shown below are 24 T cell receptor beta chains from a single sample sequenced in a study of CD8 T cells in Susac syndrome. Random hexamers were used to reverse transcribe an amount of roughly 0.5 to 1 ug RNA. MiXCR, applied by TCRdb to the immunoSEQ multiplex PCR reads, yields one record per CDR3 protein. This sample has 150,000 to 200,000 distinct CDR3 sequences; about 95% occur once, and the top ten carry 0.099%. The sample was CD4+ T cells from PBMCs. Receptors were obtained from a human donor with Susac syndrome.

The V and J genes are TRBV30 and TRBJ1-2; 7 nucleotides align to TRBD1. This CDR3 region has 14 residues. CDR1 is GTSNPN, CDR2 SVGIG, per germline (reference sequence). V gave up 7 bases and J gave up 0 bases; unmatched junction bases: 8. The CDR3 loop reads CASRIGTANYGYTF. In DNA form, the CDR3 reads TGTGCCTCAAGAATCGGGACAGCTAACTATGGCTACACCTTC.

J is TRBJ2-7 and V is TRBV21-1; TRBD2 was called by the table and not checked on the DNA. TRBV21-1 is recorded as a pseudogene. This CDR3 contains 16 residues. The CDR3: CASSKSGSGSPWEQYF. The DNA for the CDR3 is TGTGCCAGCAGCAAAAGTGGTAGCGGGAGTCCATGGGAGCAGTACTTC.

This clonotype was seen just once. The chain recombines TRBV5-1 with TRBJ1-1, with D possibly matching TRBD1 (5 bases). Trimming shortened V by 0 bases and J by 5 bases, and 17 bases separated the two germline ends. Germline assignment: CDR1 SGHRS and CDR2 YFSETQ. The CDR3 length is 16 residues. The CDR3 bases are TGCGCCAGCAGCTTGGCCGGTAGGCTTGAGGGGACTGAAGCTTTCTTT. It encodes CASSLAGRLEGTEAFF. Looking up the rest from reference TRBV5-1 and TRBJ1-1 gives the full variable domain: KAGVTQTPRYLIKTRGQQVTLSCSPISGHRSVSWYQQTPGQGLQFLFEYFSETQRNKGNFPGRFSGRQFSNSRSEMNVSTLELGDSALYLCASSLAGRLEGTEAFFGQGTRLTVV.

The rearrangement joins TRBV20-1 to TRBJ2-7; D is unresolved. V was cut by 3 bases and J by 0 bases, with 15 bases left in between. Per the germline V gene, CDR1 is DFQATT and CDR2 is SNEGSKA (reference sequence). The CDR3 spans 15 residues. Here the CDR3 DNA reads TGCAGTGCTAGGGCGATCCTTAGGGCCTCCTACGAGCAGTACTTC. Translated, it gives CSARAILRASYEQYF.

The rearrangement uses TRBV18 and TRBJ2-5, with 7 bases matching TRBD2. Trimming cost V 0 bases and J 7 bases; bases outside gene matches: 14. CDR3 length: 17 residues. From germline, CDR1 is KGHSH and CDR2 LQKENI. CDR3 sequence (DNA): TGTGCCAGCTCACCACCGGGAGGGCTAGCGGCGCGGGGGACCCAGTACTTC. It codes for CASSPPGGLAARGTQYF.

The V gene is TRBV2, the J gene TRBJ2-2; D is perhaps TRBD1 or TRBD2 (5 bases each). V lost 6 bases and J lost 4, with 12 bases in between. CDR3 length: 14 residues. Germline values: CDR1 SNHLY, CDR2 FYNNEI. The CDR3 nucleotides read TGTGCCAGCAGGGGACCCATATCCACCGGGGAGCTGTTTTTT. It translates to CASRGPISTGELFF.

The chain couples TRBV3-1 to TRBJ2-1; perhaps TRBD1 as D (5 bases). V lost 4 bases and J lost 15, with 13 bases in between. Per the germline V gene, CDR1 is LGHDT and CDR2 is YNNKEL (reference sequence). CDR3 length: 11 amino acids. In DNA, the CDR3 is TGTGCCAGCAGCCGGACACCTTGGTGGTTCTTC. This gives the protein CASSRTPWWFF.

The V gene is TRBV7-2, the J gene TRBJ2-5, with TRBD2 identical over 13 bases. This CDR3 has 17 residues. Trimming at V came to 5 bases and at J to 1 base, leaving 7 bases not matched to a gene. Germline V CDR1 and CDR2: SGHTA, FQGNSA. CDR3 nucleotides: TGTGCCAGCAGCCCGGCAGGACTAGCGGGAGCCCAAGAGACCCAGTACTTC. Its protein product is CASSPAGLAGAQETQYF.

The J gene is TRBJ2-1, the V gene TRBV6-2 or TRBV6-3; D is uncertain. The V gene lost 4 bases and the J gene lost 10 bases, with 5 bases spanning the gap. The CDR3 has 10 amino acids. Per germline, CDR1 MNHEY and CDR2 SVGEGT. CDR3 nucleotide sequence: TGTGCCAGCAGTTGGTTAGAGCAGTTCTTC. Amino acid sequence: CASSWLEQFF.

The chain joins TRBV12-3 or TRBV12-4 to TRBJ2-1, with a weak D call TRBD2 (5 bases). The CDR3 consists of 13 residues. Trimming took off 5 bases at V and 9 bases at J, with 14 bases between the two ends. The CDR3 region has the DNA TGTGCCAGCAGTCCGTTTGGTGCGGGTGAGCAGTTCTTC. Translated: CASSPFGAGEQFF.

The chain is built from TRBV6-2 or TRBV6-3 and TRBJ2-2; 9 bases are shared with TRBD2. CDR1 and CDR2 from the germline V gene are MNHEY and SVGEGT. V shed 0 bases and J 3 bases; nucleotides not matched to a gene: 5. CDR3 length: 17 amino acids. CDR3 nucleotides: TGTGCCAGCAGTTACTCTCCTAGCGGGGTCGACACCGGGGAGCTGTTTTTT. Its protein is CASSYSPSGVDTGELFF.

This clonotype was recorded once. The CDR3 reads CASSPDRWSLNTEAFF. The CDR3 region has the DNA TGTGCCAGCAGTCCTGACAGATGGAGTCTGAACACTGAAGCTTTCTTT. This rearrangement joins TRBV28 to TRBJ1-1; D is perhaps TRBD1 (5 bases). Germline V gene sequence: CDR1 MDHEN, CDR2 SYDVKM. V lost 5 bases and J lost 0, with 16 bases in between. The length of the CDR3 is 16 residues.

This rearrangement joins TRBV30 to TRBJ1-2; no definite D call. The length of the CDR3 is 11 residues. Trimming took off 5 bases at V and 2 bases at J, with 6 bases between the two ends. The V gene's germline CDR1 is GTSNPN and CDR2 SVGIG (reference sequence). The CDR3 sequence: CAWAKNYGYTF. The CDR3 nucleotides read TGTGCCTGGGCGAAAAACTATGGCTACACCTTC.

J is TRBJ2-7 and V is TRBV12-3 or TRBV12-4; D is perhaps TRBD2 (6 bases). The CDR3 is made up of 15 amino acids. Trimming took off 0 bases at V and 7 bases at J, with 16 bases between the two ends. The CDR3 DNA reads as TGTGCCAGCAGTTTAGCGGGAGGAGGTCTAGATGAGCAGTACTTC. Protein: CASSLAGGGLDEQYF.

V usage is TRBV27 and J usage is TRBJ2-5; 9 bases fit TRBD2. The germline V gene encodes CDR1 MNHEY and CDR2 SMNVEV (reference sequence). V shed 4 bases, J shed 13 bases, and the junction held 10 bases outside the gene matches. This CDR3 is built from 13 residues. CDR3 loop: CASSSTSGRARYF. Here the CDR3 DNA reads TGTGCCAGCAGTTCGACTAGCGGAAGGGCCCGGTACTTC.

In this sample, this clonotype turned up once. The CDR3 sequence is CAISRGWNIQYF. CDR3 nucleotide sequence: TGTGCCATATCCAGAGGGTGGAACATTCAGTACTTC. The genes are TRBV6-5 and TRBJ2-4; possible D gene TRBD2, 5 bases. The CDR3 spans 12 residues. V was clipped by 10 bases and J by 7 bases, with 14 bases between them. CDR1 MNHEY and CDR2 SVGAGI come from the germline V gene.

This sequence joins TRBV6-5 and TRBJ2-4; D unclear. This CDR3 comprises 17 residues. V dropped 0 bases and J dropped 6 bases, with 18 bases sitting between them. Germline V lookup: CDR1 MNHEY, CDR2 SVGAGI. The CDR3 DNA follows: TGTGCCAGCAGTTACTCGGGAACGACTGCCCAATTAAACATTCAGTACTTC. Amino acid sequence: CASSYSGTTAQLNIQYF.

J is TRBJ2-3 and V is TRBV3-1, with 11 positions matching TRBD2. Trimming cost V 1 base and J 0 bases; bases outside gene matches: 3. The CDR3 has 17 amino acids. Germline V gene data show CDR1 as LGHDT and CDR2 as YNNKEL (reference sequence). CDR3 residues: CASSQASSGGSTDTQYF. The CDR3 DNA reads TGTGCCAGCAGCCAAGCGTCTAGCGGGGGGAGCACAGATACGCAGTATTTT.

The CDR3 coding sequence is TGTGCCAGCAGCTCTAGAGGGCGACAGGATCAAGAGACCCAGTACTTC. This gives the protein CASSSRGRQDQETQYF. The V and J genes are TRBV21-1 and TRBJ2-5; the table's D call, TRBD1, was not checked against the DNA. TRBV21-1 constitutes a pseudogene. The CDR3 totals 16 residues.

The chain employs TRBV9 and TRBJ2-2, with D unclear. The CDR3 has 13 residues. Looked up from germline, CDR1 is SGDLS and CDR2 is YYNGEE. Trimming pared 4 bases from V and 1 base from J, leaving 5 bases between. The CDR3 is CASSSQNTGELFF. In DNA form, the CDR3 reads TGTGCCAGCAGCTCACAGAACACCGGGGAGCTGTTTTTT.

The CDR3 DNA reads as TGTGCCAGCAGCCAAGCCGGACAGGGGATCTCAGTGAGGGAAAAACTGTTTTTT. It encodes CASSQAGQGISVREKLFF. The chain is built from TRBV14 and TRBJ1-4, with 9 bases that match TRBD1. Per the germline V gene, CDR1 is SGHDN and CDR2 is FVKESK. The CDR3 spans 18 residues. The junction had 14 bases not matched to a gene; V was cut back by 1 base and J by 8 bases.

The V and J genes are TRBV7-9 and TRBJ2-5; TRBD2 aligns across 11 bases. The V and J ends lost 5 bases and 3 bases, in that order; junction bases with no gene match: 8. CDR1 and CDR2 from the germline V gene are SEHNR and FQNEAQ (reference sequence). CDR3 size: 16 residues. CDR3 protein: CASSRISGRAEETQYF. The CDR3 bases are TGTGCCAGCAGCCGTATTAGCGGGAGGGCCGAAGAGACCCAGTACTTC.

This chain uses TRBV4-3 with TRBJ1-1, with D unclear. In germline, CDR1 is LGHNA, CDR2 YSLEER. The CDR3 has 14 residues. V gave up 4 bases and J gave up 3 bases, with 12 bases separating them. The CDR3 protein is CASSPQTGDTEAFF. The CDR3 DNA reads as TGCGCCAGCAGCCCCCAGACCGGGGACACTGAAGCTTTCTTT.

V gene TRBV20-1 combines with J gene TRBJ1-4; unclear D gene. The CDR3 is 13 amino acids. Germline CDR1 reads DFQATT; CDR2 reads SNEGSKA (reference sequence). V lost 6 bases, J lost 6 bases, and 14 bases lay in between. The CDR3 bases are TGCAGTGCCGTTACAGAGACTTATGAAAAACTGTTTTTT. Residues: CSAVTETYEKLFF.